One sample yielded the 4 T cell receptor beta chains listed below, sequenced in a study of vaccination effects on CD4 cells after COVID-19. Here immunoSEQ multiplex PCR was the method, and the copy in TCRdb shows in-frame clones only, minus some. The data show 25,000 to 35,000 clones, 70% to 85% seen once. Culturing for around 10 days preceded CD4+ T cell isolation. Participants got two doses of BNT162b2 or mRNA-1273 vaccine. What these receptors recognize is not known. The sample here was CD4+ T cells from PBMCs cultured without peptide, taken after COVID-19 vaccination. Receptors originate from a human donor who received a COVID-19 vaccine.

The chain recombines TRBV5-1 with TRBJ1-2; TRBD1 might be the D (5 bases). Germline V CDR1 and CDR2: SGHRS, YFSETQ. V lost 4 bases and J 0 bases, leaving 13 bases between the germline ends. CDR3 length: 15 residues. CDR3 coding DNA: TGCGCCAGCAGCAAGGGGACCGCTACTAACTATGGCTACACCTTC. Its translation is CASSKGTATNYGYTF.

This clone has a handful of counts. V usage is TRBV10-3 and J usage is TRBJ1-2; 7 nucleotides align to TRBD1. CDR1 and CDR2 from the germline V gene are ENHRY and SYGVKD. The junction had 6 bases not matched to a gene; V was cut back by 11 bases and J by 0 bases. The CDR3 runs to 13 residues. In DNA form, the CDR3 reads TGTGCCTCCCAGGGGGAAGCTAACTATGGCTACACCTTC. Translating it yields CASQGEANYGYTF.

This clone has just one count. The chain links TRBV7-2 to TRBJ2-1; D not resolved. Germline loops: CDR1 SGHTA, CDR2 FQGNSA. The CDR3 runs to 11 residues. V lost 6 bases and J 9 bases, leaving 9 bases between the germline ends. CDR3 protein: CASRSGPEQFF. The CDR3 coding sequence is TGTGCCAGCAGATCTGGTCCTGAGCAGTTCTTC.

In its sample, this clone was seen a few times. This chain joins TRBV4-1 and TRBJ1-2; tentatively, D is TRBD1 (5 bases). Germline V lookup: CDR1 MGHRA, CDR2 YSYEKL. The CDR3 totals 17 residues. Trimming took off 0 bases at V and 0 bases at J, with 14 bases between the two ends. This CDR3 reads CASSQDRGTSTNYGYTF. The CDR3 region has the DNA TGCGCCAGCAGCCAAGATAGGGGAACATCGACTAACTATGGCTACACCTTC.